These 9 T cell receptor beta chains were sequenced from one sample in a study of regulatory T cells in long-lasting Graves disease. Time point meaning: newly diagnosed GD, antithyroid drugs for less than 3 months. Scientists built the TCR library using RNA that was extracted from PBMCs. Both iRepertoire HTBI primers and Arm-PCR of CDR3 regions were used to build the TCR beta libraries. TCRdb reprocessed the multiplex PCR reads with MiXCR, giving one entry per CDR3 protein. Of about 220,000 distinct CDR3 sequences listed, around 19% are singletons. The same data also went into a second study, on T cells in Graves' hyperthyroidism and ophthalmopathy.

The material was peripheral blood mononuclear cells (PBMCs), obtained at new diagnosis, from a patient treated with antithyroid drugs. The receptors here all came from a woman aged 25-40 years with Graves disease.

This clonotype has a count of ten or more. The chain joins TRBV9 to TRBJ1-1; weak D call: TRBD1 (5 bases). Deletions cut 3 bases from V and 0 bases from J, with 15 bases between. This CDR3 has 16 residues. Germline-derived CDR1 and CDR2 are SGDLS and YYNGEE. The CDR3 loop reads CASSDPPTGLNTEAFF. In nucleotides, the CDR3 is TGTGCCAGCAGCGACCCACCTACAGGTTTGAACACTGAAGCTTTCTTT.

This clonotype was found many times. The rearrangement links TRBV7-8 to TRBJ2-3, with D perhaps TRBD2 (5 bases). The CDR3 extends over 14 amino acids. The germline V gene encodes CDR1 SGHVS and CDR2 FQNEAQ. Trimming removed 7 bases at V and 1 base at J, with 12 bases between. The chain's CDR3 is CASNVASGTDTQYF. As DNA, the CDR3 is TGTGCCAGCAATGTAGCGTCTGGCACAGATACGCAGTATTTT.

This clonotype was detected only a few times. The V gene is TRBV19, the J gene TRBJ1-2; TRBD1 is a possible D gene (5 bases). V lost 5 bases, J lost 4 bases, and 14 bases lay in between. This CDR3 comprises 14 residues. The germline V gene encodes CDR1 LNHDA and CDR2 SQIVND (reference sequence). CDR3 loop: CASSLGQQRYGYTF. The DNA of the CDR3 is TGTGCCAGTAGTCTCGGACAACAGCGCTATGGCTACACCTTC.

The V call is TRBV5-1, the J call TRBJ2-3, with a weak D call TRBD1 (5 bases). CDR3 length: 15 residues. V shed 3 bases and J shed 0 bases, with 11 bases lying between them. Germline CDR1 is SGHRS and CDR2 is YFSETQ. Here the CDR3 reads CASSYGRASTDTQYF. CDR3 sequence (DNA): TGCGCCAGCAGCTACGGCAGGGCGAGCACAGATACGCAGTATTTT.

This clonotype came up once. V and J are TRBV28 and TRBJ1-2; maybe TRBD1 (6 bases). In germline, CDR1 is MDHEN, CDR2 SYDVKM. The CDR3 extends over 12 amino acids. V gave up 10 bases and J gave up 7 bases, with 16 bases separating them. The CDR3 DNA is TGTGCCATCTCCCCCCGGGGGCCTGGCTACACCTTC. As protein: CAISPRGPGYTF.

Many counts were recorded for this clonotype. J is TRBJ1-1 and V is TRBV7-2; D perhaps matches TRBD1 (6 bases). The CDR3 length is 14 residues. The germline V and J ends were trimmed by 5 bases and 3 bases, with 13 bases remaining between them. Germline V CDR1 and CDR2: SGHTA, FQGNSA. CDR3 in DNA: TGTGCCAGCAGCCGGGTACAGGGATACACTGAAGCTTTCTTT. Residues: CASSRVQGYTEAFF.

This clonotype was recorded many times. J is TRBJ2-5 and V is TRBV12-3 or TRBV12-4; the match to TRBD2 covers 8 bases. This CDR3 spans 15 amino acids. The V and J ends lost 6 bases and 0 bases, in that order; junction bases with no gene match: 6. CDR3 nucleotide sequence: TGTGCCAGCAGCCTAATGGGACTAGACCAAGAGACCCAGTACTTC. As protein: CASSLMGLDQETQYF.

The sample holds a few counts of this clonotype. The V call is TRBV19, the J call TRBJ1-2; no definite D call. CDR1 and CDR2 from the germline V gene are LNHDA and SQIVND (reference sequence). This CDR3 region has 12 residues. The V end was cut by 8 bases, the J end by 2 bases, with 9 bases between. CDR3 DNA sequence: TGTGCCAGTGGTGGAGGGAACTATGGCTACACCTTC. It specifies CASGGGNYGYTF.

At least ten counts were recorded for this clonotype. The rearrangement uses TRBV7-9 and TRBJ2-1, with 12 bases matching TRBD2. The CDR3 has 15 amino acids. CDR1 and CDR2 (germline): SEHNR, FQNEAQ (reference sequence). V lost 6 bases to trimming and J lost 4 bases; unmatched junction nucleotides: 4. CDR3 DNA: TGTGCCAGCAGGTCGACTAGCGGGAGTTACAATGAGCAGTTCTTC. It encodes CASRSTSGSYNEQFF.